The clone carrying this T cell receptor beta chain has a single count. This sample is drawn from a study of blood T cell repertoires in COVID-19. Study at large: Researchers got acute and convalescent COVID-19 samples from the United States, Italy and Spain. Nucleic acid was either cDNA or gDNA, and it came from T cells, B-cell-depleted T cells, or PBMCs.

The CDR3 sequence is 13 residues long. The germline gives CDR1 SEHNR, CDR2 FQNEAQ (reference sequence). The V end lost 3 bases, the J end lost 3 bases, and 9 bases lay between the germline ends. As originally analysed: Amplifying reference gene primers gave estimates of nucleated cell counts. TCRdb keeps only in-frame clones here, not all; method: immunoSEQ multiplex PCR. V and J calls and clone size are those listed in that table; D and trimming were worked out from the DNA. Found here are tens of thousands of clones, 90% to 95% of them singletons; the top ten hold roughly 3.9%. The chain carries TRBV7-9 and TRBJ2-7; D is perhaps TRBD1 (6 bases). This sequence originates from a man over 45 with acute or convalescent COVID-19. Material: peripheral blood. Here the CDR3 reads CASSLTRGYEQYF. For the CDR3, the DNA is TGTGCCAGCAGCTTGACCAGGGGCTACGAGCAGTACTTC.